This TCR beta chain was found in a study of cytomegalovirus exposure and HLA in healthy donors. Study-wide results and caveats: Subsequent analysis showed first-cohort TCR clusters tending to co-occur in more than 95 validation repertoires. With high specificity and sensitivity, the classifier reportedly diagnosed cytomegalovirus status. Some 150 TCR beta chains were listed as cytomegalovirus-associated.

The V segment lost 5 bases and the J segment 5 bases; nucleotides outside the gene matches: 5. CDR1 MNHNY and CDR2 SVGAGI come from the germline V gene (reference sequence). This CDR3 spans 13 amino acids. This clone was observed once. Its target is unknown. The assay was immunoSEQ multiplex PCR, and TCRdb's table has in-frame clones only and misses some. Found here are around 150,000 clones, approximately 88% of them singletons; the top ten hold about a tenth. The source is a man younger than 45 in good health and CMV-seropositive. The sequenced sample consisted of PBMCs. The V call is TRBV6-6, the J call TRBJ2-7; 8 positions match TRBD1. The CDR3 DNA sequence: TGTGCCAGCAGTCCAGGACAGGGAAACGAGCAGTACTTC. It codes for CASSPGQGNEQYF.